Reported below is one T cell receptor (beta chain). This sample stems from a study of shared clonotypes between healthy human individuals. Libraries were prepared by immunoSEQ multiplex PCR; TCRdb keeps only in-frame clonotypes and omits some of them. Among over 1.4 million clones listed, roughly 96% were seen once. The V end lost 3 bases, the J end lost 12 bases, and 15 bases lay between the germline ends. The CDR3 spans 13 residues. Germline V lookup: CDR1 SNHLY, CDR2 FYNNEI. The chain uses TRBV2 and TRBJ1-5, with no clear D. The TCR originated in a man aged 30 to 39 in good health. The sequenced material came from naive CD4+ T cells sorted from blood. The subset denotes: CD45RA+ positively selected. The DNA for the CDR3 is TGTGCCAGCAGTGATAATAAGCGAGCACGCCAGCATTTT. Its protein is CASSDNKRARQHF. Full variable domain (remainder filled in from reference TRBV2 and TRBJ1-5): EPEVTQTPSHQVTQMGQEVILRCVPISNHLYFYWYRQILGQKVEFLVSFYNNEISEKSEIFDDQFSVERPDGSNFTLKIRSTKLEDSAMYFCASSDNKRARQHFGDGTRLSIL.